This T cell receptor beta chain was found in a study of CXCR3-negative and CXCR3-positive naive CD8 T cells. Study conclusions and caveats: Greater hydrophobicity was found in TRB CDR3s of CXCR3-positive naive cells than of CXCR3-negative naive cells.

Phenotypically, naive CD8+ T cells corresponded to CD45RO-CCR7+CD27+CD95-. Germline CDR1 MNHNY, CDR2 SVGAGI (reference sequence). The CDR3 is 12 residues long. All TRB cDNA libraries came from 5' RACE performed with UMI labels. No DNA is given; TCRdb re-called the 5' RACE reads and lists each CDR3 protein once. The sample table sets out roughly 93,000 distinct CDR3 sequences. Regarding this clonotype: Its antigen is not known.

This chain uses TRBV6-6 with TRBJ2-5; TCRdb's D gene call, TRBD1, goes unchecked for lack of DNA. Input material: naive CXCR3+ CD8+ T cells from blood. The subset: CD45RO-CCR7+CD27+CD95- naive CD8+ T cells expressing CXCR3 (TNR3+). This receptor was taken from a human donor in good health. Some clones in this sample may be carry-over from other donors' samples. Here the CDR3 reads CASIGGEETQYF.